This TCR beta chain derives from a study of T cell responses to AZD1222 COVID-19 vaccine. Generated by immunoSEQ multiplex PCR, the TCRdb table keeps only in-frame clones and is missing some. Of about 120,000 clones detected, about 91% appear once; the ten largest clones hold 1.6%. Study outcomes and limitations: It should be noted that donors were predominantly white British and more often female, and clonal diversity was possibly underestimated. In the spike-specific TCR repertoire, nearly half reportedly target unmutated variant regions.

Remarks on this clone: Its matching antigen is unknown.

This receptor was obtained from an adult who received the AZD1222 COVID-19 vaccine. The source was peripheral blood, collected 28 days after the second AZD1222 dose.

Here the CDR3 reads CASSQVLGPDTEAFF. Written as DNA, the CDR3 is TGCGCCAGCAGCCAAGTGTTGGGGCCGGACACTGAAGCTTTCTTT. The chain recombines TRBV4-1 with TRBJ1-1, with a weak D call TRBD1 (5 bases). The CDR3 contains 15 residues. Germline V gene sequence: CDR1 MGHRA, CDR2 YSYEKL. The V gene lost 1 base and the J gene lost 3 bases, with 12 bases spanning the gap.